This is a list of T cell receptor beta chains from one sample in a study of blood T cell repertoires in COVID-19. Sequencing was performed with immunoSEQ multiplex PCR; in TCRdb, only in-frame clones are kept and a portion is missing. Of some 87,000 clones in the sample, around 79% are singletons; the top ten hold around a sixth. The sequenced material came from peripheral blood. Receptor source: a human donor in a cohort sampled during active COVID-19. CDR3s include the opening cysteine and the closing phenylalanine or tryptophan. Fields, in order: D gene, J gene, clone size, V gene, CDR3 protein, CDR3 DNA. D genes are given only for firm matches. Clone size is shown for a subset of rows, as once, few, many or a class of expanded clone.

d_gene: .
j_gene: TRBJ1-2
abundance: .
v_gene: TRBV6-6
CDR3aa: CATKWTDAVDYGYTF
CDR3nt: TGTGCCACCAAGTGGACAGACGCCGTGGACTATGGCTACACCTTC

d_gene: .
j_gene: TRBJ2-4
abundance: .
v_gene: TRBV5-4
CDR3aa: CASSLESGKNIQYF
CDR3nt: TGTGCCAGCAGCTTGGAGTCCGGTAAAAACATTCAGTACTTC

d_gene: .
j_gene: TRBJ2-7
abundance: .
v_gene: TRBV27
CDR3aa: CASTGPGVEQYF
CDR3nt: TGTGCCAGCACCGGACCGGGGGTCGAGCAGTACTTC

d_gene: .
j_gene: TRBJ1-5
abundance: .
v_gene: TRBV27
CDR3aa: CASSFSGSGDNQPQHF
CDR3nt: TGTGCCAGCAGTTTTTCAGGGTCCGGCGACAATCAGCCCCAGCATTTT

d_gene: .
j_gene: TRBJ1-1
abundance: once
v_gene: TRBV6-1
CDR3aa: CASSEEMENTKAFF
CDR3nt: TGTGCCAGCAGTGAAGAGATGGAAAATACTAAAGCTTTCTTT

d_gene: TRBD1
j_gene: TRBJ2-7
abundance: .
v_gene: TRBV6-5
CDR3aa: CASSWDSSYEQYF
CDR3nt: TGTGCCAGCAGCTGGGACAGCTCCTACGAGCAGTACTTC

d_gene: .
j_gene: TRBJ1-4
abundance: .
v_gene: TRBV6-5
CDR3aa: CASSYETGINEKLFF
CDR3nt: TGTGCCAGCAGTTACGAGACGGGGATTAATGAAAAACTGTTTTTT

d_gene: .
j_gene: TRBJ2-7
abundance: .
v_gene: TRBV7-9
CDR3aa: CASSAGMSYEQYF
CDR3nt: TGTGCCAGCAGCGCCGGGATGTCCTACGAGCAGTACTTC

d_gene: .
j_gene: TRBJ1-2
abundance: few
v_gene: TRBV3-1/TRBV3-2
CDR3aa: CASSQDRTVSYGYTF
CDR3nt: TGTGCCAGCAGCCAAGATCGAACAGTCAGCTATGGCTACACCTTC

d_gene: .
j_gene: TRBJ2-7
abundance: few
v_gene: TRBV5-1
CDR3aa: CASSLAPDSFTEQYF
CDR3nt: TGCGCCAGCAGCTTGGCCCCGGACAGCTTCACCGAGCAGTACTTC

d_gene: TRBD2
j_gene: TRBJ2-1
abundance: .
v_gene: TRBV5-1
CDR3aa: CASRGTLAGAYDEQFF
CDR3nt: TGCGCCAGCAGAGGGACCTTAGCGGGAGCTTACGATGAGCAGTTCTTC

d_gene: TRBD2
j_gene: TRBJ2-2
abundance: .
v_gene: TRBV14
CDR3aa: CASSQGLASNTGELFF
CDR3nt: TGTGCCAGCAGCCAAGGACTAGCATCCAACACCGGGGAGCTGTTTTTT

d_gene: TRBD2
j_gene: TRBJ2-2
abundance: once
v_gene: TRBV9
CDR3aa: CASSQWTSEYTGELFF
CDR3nt: TGTGCCAGCAGCCAATGGACTAGCGAATACACCGGGGAGCTGTTTTTT

d_gene: TRBD1
j_gene: TRBJ1-6
abundance: .
v_gene: TRBV27
CDR3aa: CASSSGTALNSPLHF
CDR3nt: TGTGCCAGCAGTTCCGGGACAGCCCTTAATTCACCCCTCCACTTT

d_gene: TRBD2
j_gene: TRBJ2-1
abundance: .
v_gene: TRBV15
CDR3aa: CATSSYSGSNSNEQFF
CDR3nt: TGTGCCACCAGCAGTTATAGCGGGAGTAACTCCAATGAGCAGTTCTTC

d_gene: TRBD2
j_gene: TRBJ2-1
abundance: .
v_gene: TRBV6-5
CDR3aa: CASRPLASGSDEQFF
CDR3nt: TGTGCCTCCAGACCCCTGGCTAGCGGGAGCGATGAGCAGTTCTTC

d_gene: .
j_gene: TRBJ1-5
abundance: .
v_gene: TRBV9
CDR3aa: CASSPGQGRGQPQHF
CDR3nt: TGTGCCAGCAGCCCCGGGCAGGGTAGAGGACAGCCCCAGCATTTT

d_gene: .
j_gene: TRBJ1-2
abundance: .
v_gene: TRBV2
CDR3aa: CASSAGREYGYTF
CDR3nt: TGTGCCAGCAGTGCGGGGAGGGAATATGGCTACACCTTC

d_gene: TRBD1
j_gene: TRBJ1-2
abundance: .
v_gene: TRBV11-2
CDR3aa: CASSSGQNYGYTF
CDR3nt: TGTGCCAGCAGCTCGGGACAGAACTATGGCTACACCTTC

d_gene: TRBD2
j_gene: TRBJ2-1
abundance: .
v_gene: TRBV24-1
CDR3aa: CATSDLHERDSRYEQFF
CDR3nt: TGTGCCACCAGTGATCTACACGAGCGGGATTCGCGGTATGAGCAGTTCTTC

d_gene: TRBD1
j_gene: TRBJ2-3
abundance: .
v_gene: TRBV11-2
CDR3aa: CASSLETGRGRQDTQYF
CDR3nt: TGTGCCAGCAGCTTAGAAACGGGCAGGGGGCGTCAAGATACGCAGTATTTT

d_gene: TRBD1
j_gene: TRBJ1-5
abundance: .
v_gene: TRBV12-5
CDR3aa: CASGLARGRNQPQHF
CDR3nt: TGTGCTAGTGGTTTGGCAAGGGGGCGCAATCAGCCCCAGCATTTT

d_gene: .
j_gene: TRBJ2-7
abundance: .
v_gene: TRBV9
CDR3aa: CASSLNGMAGSYEQYF
CDR3nt: TGTGCCAGCAGCTTGAACGGGATGGCCGGTTCCTACGAGCAGTACTTC

d_gene: .
j_gene: TRBJ2-1
abundance: .
v_gene: TRBV11-3
CDR3aa: CASSLVRGAEQFF
CDR3nt: TGTGCCAGCAGCTTAGTACGGGGGGCTGAGCAGTTCTTC

d_gene: .
j_gene: TRBJ1-2
abundance: once
v_gene: TRBV7-2
CDR3aa: CASSPRDTTGGYTF
CDR3nt: TGTGCCAGCAGCCCGAGGGACACCACAGGGGGCTACACCTTC

d_gene: TRBD1
j_gene: TRBJ1-4
abundance: .
v_gene: TRBV15
CDR3aa: CATSRGGQGGVEKLFF
CDR3nt: TGTGCCACCAGCAGAGGCGGACAGGGCGGGGTGGAAAAACTGTTTTTT

d_gene: TRBD2
j_gene: TRBJ2-5
abundance: .
v_gene: TRBV2
CDR3aa: CASSEYGGGLQETQYF
CDR3nt: TGTGCCAGCAGTGAATACGGCGGGGGACTTCAAGAGACCCAGTACTTC

d_gene: TRBD1
j_gene: TRBJ1-3
abundance: .
v_gene: TRBV4-3
CDR3aa: CASSQDLGTGPSFSGNTIYF
CDR3nt: TGCGCCAGCAGCCAAGATCTAGGGACAGGTCCTTCTTTTTCTGGAAACACCATATATTTT

d_gene: .
j_gene: TRBJ1-1
abundance: few
v_gene: TRBV6-5
CDR3aa: CASTGHAELNTEAFF
CDR3nt: TGTGCCAGCACCGGACACGCAGAACTGAACACTGAAGCTTTCTTT

d_gene: TRBD1
j_gene: TRBJ1-5
abundance: .
v_gene: TRBV19
CDR3aa: CASNRRGGDRGGNQPQHF
CDR3nt: TGTGCCAGTAATCGTAGGGGAGGAGACAGGGGAGGCAATCAGCCCCAGCATTTT

d_gene: .
j_gene: TRBJ2-3
abundance: .
v_gene: TRBV7-9
CDR3aa: CASSFEGTDTQYF
CDR3nt: TGTGCCAGCAGCTTTGAGGGCACAGATACGCAGTATTTT

d_gene: TRBD1
j_gene: TRBJ1-2
abundance: .
v_gene: TRBV7-9
CDR3aa: CASSEPGTGAYGYTF
CDR3nt: TGTGCCAGCAGCGAACCCGGAACAGGGGCCTATGGCTACACCTTC

d_gene: .
j_gene: TRBJ1-2
abundance: .
v_gene: TRBV27
CDR3aa: CASSIDPIQVRGYTF
CDR3nt: TGTGCCAGCAGTATCGATCCAATCCAGGTTAGGGGCTACACCTTC

d_gene: TRBD2
j_gene: TRBJ2-3
abundance: .
v_gene: TRBV19
CDR3aa: CASRGGTISTDTQYF
CDR3nt: TGTGCCAGTAGGGGGGGGACCATCAGCACAGATACGCAGTATTTT

d_gene: .
j_gene: TRBJ2-3
abundance: .
v_gene: TRBV4-3
CDR3aa: CASSPSEGGTADTQYF
CDR3nt: TGCGCCAGCAGCCCATCGGAGGGGGGGACCGCAGATACGCAGTATTTT

d_gene: TRBD2
j_gene: TRBJ2-5
abundance: .
v_gene: TRBV18
CDR3aa: CASSHSLPFAGGPRETQYF
CDR3nt: TGTGCCAGCTCACACTCCCTACCCTTCGCGGGAGGGCCGAGAGAGACCCAGTACTTC

d_gene: TRBD1
j_gene: TRBJ1-1
abundance: few
v_gene: TRBV18
CDR3aa: CASSPLGSTGGWTEAFF
CDR3nt: TGTGCCAGCTCACCACTGGGTTCAACAGGGGGTTGGACTGAAGCTTTCTTT

d_gene: TRBD1
j_gene: TRBJ2-5
abundance: .
v_gene: TRBV7-2
CDR3aa: CASSLAQFLDRGGETQYF
CDR3nt: TGTGCCAGCAGCTTAGCGCAATTCCTGGACAGGGGAGGGGAGACCCAGTACTTC

d_gene: .
j_gene: TRBJ2-5
abundance: .
v_gene: TRBV19
CDR3aa: CASSPRAYMGAQETQYF
CDR3nt: TGTGCCAGTAGTCCCCGGGCCTACATGGGGGCCCAAGAGACCCAGTACTTC

d_gene: .
j_gene: TRBJ2-7
abundance: .
v_gene: TRBV6-5
CDR3aa: CASSYSRSGVEQYF
CDR3nt: TGTGCCAGCAGTTACTCGAGGAGTGGAGTGGAGCAGTACTTC

d_gene: .
j_gene: TRBJ2-7
abundance: .
v_gene: TRBV10-3
CDR3aa: CAISELTGLVAYF
CDR3nt: TGTGCCATCAGTGAGCTAACAGGGTTAGTGGCGTACTTC

d_gene: .
j_gene: TRBJ2-2
abundance: few
v_gene: TRBV25-1
CDR3aa: CASSDYVEAGELFF
CDR3nt: TGTGCCAGCAGTGATTATGTCGAGGCCGGGGAGCTGTTTTTT

d_gene: .
j_gene: TRBJ2-6
abundance: .
v_gene: TRBV2
CDR3aa: CASSEVYSGANVLTF
CDR3nt: TGTGCCAGCAGTGAAGTGTACTCTGGGGCCAACGTCCTGACTTTC

d_gene: .
j_gene: TRBJ2-2
abundance: few
v_gene: TRBV5-8
CDR3aa: CASSLIRDSTTGELFF
CDR3nt: TGTGCCAGCAGCTTGATCAGAGACAGTACCACCGGGGAGCTGTTTTTT

d_gene: TRBD1
j_gene: TRBJ1-1
abundance: .
v_gene: TRBV7-3
CDR3aa: CASSLTGGGTEAFF
CDR3nt: TGTGCCAGCAGCTTAACAGGGGGCGGGACTGAAGCTTTCTTT

d_gene: TRBD2
j_gene: TRBJ2-1
abundance: .
v_gene: TRBV7-3
CDR3aa: CASSLRSASGVYNEQFF
CDR3nt: TGTGCCAGCAGCTTAAGGTCAGCTAGCGGGGTCTACAATGAGCAGTTCTTC

d_gene: TRBD1
j_gene: TRBJ1-4
abundance: .
v_gene: TRBV7-6
CDR3aa: CASSSPGTGVEKLFF
CDR3nt: TGTGCCAGCAGCTCCCCCGGGACAGGGGTTGAAAAACTGTTTTTT

d_gene: TRBD2
j_gene: TRBJ2-1
abundance: once
v_gene: TRBV7-9
CDR3aa: CASSHSGLVDNEQFF
CDR3nt: TGTGCCAGCAGCCATTCGGGACTAGTTGACAATGAGCAGTTCTTC

d_gene: .
j_gene: TRBJ1-1
abundance: .
v_gene: TRBV18
CDR3aa: CASSPNPGVTEAFF
CDR3nt: TGTGCCAGCTCACCGAATCCAGGGGTCACTGAAGCTTTCTTT